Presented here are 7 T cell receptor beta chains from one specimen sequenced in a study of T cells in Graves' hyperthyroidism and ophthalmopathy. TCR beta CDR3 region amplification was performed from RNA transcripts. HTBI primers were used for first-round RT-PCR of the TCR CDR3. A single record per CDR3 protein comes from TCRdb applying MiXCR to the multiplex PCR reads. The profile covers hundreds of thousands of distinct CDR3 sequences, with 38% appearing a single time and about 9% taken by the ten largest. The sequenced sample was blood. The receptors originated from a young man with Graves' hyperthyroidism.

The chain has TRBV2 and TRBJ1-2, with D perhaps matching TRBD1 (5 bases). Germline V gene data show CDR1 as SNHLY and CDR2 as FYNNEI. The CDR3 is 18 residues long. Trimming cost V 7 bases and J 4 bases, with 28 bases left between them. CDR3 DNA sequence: TGTGCCAGCATTAAGGAACGTTTCCGTCAGGGACCCGTCTATGGCTACACCTTC. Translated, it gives CASIKERFRQGPVYGYTF.

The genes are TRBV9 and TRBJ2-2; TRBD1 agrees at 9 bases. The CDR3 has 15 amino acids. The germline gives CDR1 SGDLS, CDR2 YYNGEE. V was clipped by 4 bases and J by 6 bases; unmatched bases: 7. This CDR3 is CASSTGTGRAGELFF. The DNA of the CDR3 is TGTGCCAGCAGCACCGGGACAGGGCGGGCCGGGGAGCTGTTTTTT.

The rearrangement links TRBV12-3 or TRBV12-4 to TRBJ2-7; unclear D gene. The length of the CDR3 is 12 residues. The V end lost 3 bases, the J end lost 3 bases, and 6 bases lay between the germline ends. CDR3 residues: CASSFKRYEQYF. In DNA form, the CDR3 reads TGTGCCAGCAGTTTCAAGCGCTACGAGCAGTACTTC.

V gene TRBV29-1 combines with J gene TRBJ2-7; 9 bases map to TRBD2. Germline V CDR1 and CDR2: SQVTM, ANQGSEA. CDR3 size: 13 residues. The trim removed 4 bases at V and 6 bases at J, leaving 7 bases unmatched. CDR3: CSVGSSGIGEQYF. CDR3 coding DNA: TGCAGCGTTGGCTCTAGCGGGATAGGCGAGCAGTACTTC.

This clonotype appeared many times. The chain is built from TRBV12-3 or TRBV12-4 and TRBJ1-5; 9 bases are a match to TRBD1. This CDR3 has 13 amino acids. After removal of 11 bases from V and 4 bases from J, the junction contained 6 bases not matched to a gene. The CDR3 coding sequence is TGTGCCGTCGCCGGGACAGGGAATCAGCCCCAGCATTTT. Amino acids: CAVAGTGNQPQHF.

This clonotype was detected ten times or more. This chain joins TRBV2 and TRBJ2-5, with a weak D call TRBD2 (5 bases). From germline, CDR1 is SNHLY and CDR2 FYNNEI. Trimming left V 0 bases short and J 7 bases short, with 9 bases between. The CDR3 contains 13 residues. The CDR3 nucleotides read TGTGCCAGCAGTGAAGCGACTAAAGGGACCCAGTACTTC. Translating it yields CASSEATKGTQYF.

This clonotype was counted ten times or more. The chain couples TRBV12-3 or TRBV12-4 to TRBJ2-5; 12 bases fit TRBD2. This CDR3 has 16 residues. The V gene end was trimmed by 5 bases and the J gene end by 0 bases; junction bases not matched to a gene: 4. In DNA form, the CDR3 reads TGTGCCAGCAGTCAGACTAGCGGGGGTCACCAAGAGACCCAGTACTTC. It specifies CASSQTSGGHQETQYF.